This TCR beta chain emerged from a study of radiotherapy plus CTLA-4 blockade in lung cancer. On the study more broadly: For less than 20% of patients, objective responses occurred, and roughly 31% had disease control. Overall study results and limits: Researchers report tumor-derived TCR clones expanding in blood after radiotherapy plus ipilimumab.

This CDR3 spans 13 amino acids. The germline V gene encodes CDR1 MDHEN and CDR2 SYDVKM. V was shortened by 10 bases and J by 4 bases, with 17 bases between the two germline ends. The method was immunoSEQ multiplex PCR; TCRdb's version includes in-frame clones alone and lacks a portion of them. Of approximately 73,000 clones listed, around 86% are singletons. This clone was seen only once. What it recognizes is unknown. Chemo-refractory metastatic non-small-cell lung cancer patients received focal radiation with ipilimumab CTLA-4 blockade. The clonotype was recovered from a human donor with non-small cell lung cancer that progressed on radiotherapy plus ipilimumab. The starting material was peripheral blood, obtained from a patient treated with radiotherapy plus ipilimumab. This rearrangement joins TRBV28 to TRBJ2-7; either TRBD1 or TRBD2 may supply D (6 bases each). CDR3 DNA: TGTGCCACCGCACGGGGGCGACCATACGAGCAGTACTTC. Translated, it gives CATARGRPYEQYF.